This T cell receptor (beta chain) was obtained from a study of blood T cell repertoires in COVID-19. The protocol was immunoSEQ multiplex PCR, while the TCRdb copy is restricted to in-frame clones and leaves out a portion. Of 310,000 or so clones in the sample, more than 80% were seen once. The CDR3 loop spans 14 amino acids. The J segment lost 5 bases and the V segment lost 2 bases, leaving 5 bases of the junction unmatched. Looked up from germline, CDR1 is MNHEY and CDR2 is SVGAGI. The V call is TRBV6-5, the J call TRBJ1-1, with 7 bases lining up with TRBD1. This receptor was obtained from a man aged 18 to 29 who had recovered from COVID-19. The sequenced material came from peripheral blood. The CDR3 DNA sequence: TGTGCCAGCAGTTACGGGACAGCCGGGACTGAAGCTTTCTTT. It specifies CASSYGTAGTEAFF.